The 13 T cell receptor beta chains below all came from one sample that was sequenced in a study of blood T cells in healthy people across ages. Sample-barcoded 5' priming and a J-beta primer mix drove a second PCR of about 6 to 11 cycles. Using its own MiXCR run on the 5' RACE reads, TCRdb lists one record per CDR3 protein. Seen here are over 1,300,000 distinct CDR3 sequences, approximately 59% observed once, and the top ten hold 6.7%. Sequenced: blood. The receptors were sampled from a man between 18 and 35 years old in good health.

This clonotype came up a few times. The V and J genes are TRBV12-3 or TRBV12-4 and TRBJ2-3; 9 positions match TRBD2. The J segment lost 2 bases and the V segment lost 5 bases, leaving 5 bases of the junction unmatched. The CDR3 covers 15 residues. The CDR3 nucleotides are TGTGCCAGCAGTGTTCTAGCGGGACTCACAGATACGCAGTATTTT. It codes for CASSVLAGLTDTQYF.

In DNA form, the CDR3 reads TGTGCCAGCAGTTTCACGACAGGGAGGACCGGGGAGCTGTTTTTT. It yields the protein CASSFTTGRTGELFF. V is TRBV27 and J is TRBJ2-2, with D maybe TRBD1 (7 bases). The V gene's germline CDR1 is MNHEY and CDR2 SMNVEV (reference sequence). This CDR3 contains 15 residues. V gave up 3 bases and J gave up 5 bases, with 13 bases separating them.

The table lists this clonotype with a few counts. The chain couples TRBV7-2 to TRBJ1-2, with TRBD1 identical over 9 bases. The CDR3 sequence is 15 residues long. The V gene's germline CDR1 is SGHTA and CDR2 FQGNSA. Trimming at V came to 2 bases and at J to 4 bases, leaving 5 bases not matched to a gene. The DNA of the CDR3 is TGTGCCAGCAGCTTACGACAGGGGGAGGGCTATGGCTACACCTTC. The encoded protein is CASSLRQGEGYGYTF.

CDR3 sequence (DNA): TGTGCCAGCAGCCAAGGGCGGGGCCTTAATGAGCAGTTCTTC. It specifies CASSQGRGLNEQFF. The rearrangement joins TRBV3-1 to TRBJ2-1; possible D gene TRBD2, 6 bases. Between the trimmed V and J ends, which lost 1 base and 7 bases, there was a span of 11 bases. The CDR3 is 14 amino acids. Per germline, CDR1 LGHDT and CDR2 YNNKEL (reference sequence).

This clonotype was observed a handful of times. The chain carries TRBV20-1 and TRBJ2-1; possibly TRBD2 for D (5 bases). The last part of the DNA fits TRBJ2-7 better; the J call may be wrong. CDR1 and CDR2 (germline): DFQATT, SNEGSKA (reference sequence). The CDR3 runs to 15 residues. The CDR3 bases are TGCAGTGCCAGTGGGAGCTTGGGCGTAAACAATGAGCAGTACTTC. As protein: CSASGSLGVNNEQYF.

This chain connects TRBV7-9 to TRBJ2-5; D is possibly TRBD2 (5 bases). The V end lost 5 bases, the J end lost 5 bases, and 24 bases lay between the germline ends. The germline V gene has CDR1 SEHNR and CDR2 FQNEAQ (reference sequence). The CDR3 totals 17 residues. In DNA form, the CDR3 reads TGTGCCAGCAGCCAAGCTCTCGTGCCGGGATCACAGGAGACCCAGTACTTC. It translates to CASSQALVPGSQETQYF. The complete variable domain, with remaining parts taken from reference TRBV7-9 and TRBJ2-5, reads DTGVSQNPRHKITKRGQNVTFRCDPISEHNRLYWYRQTLGQGPEFLTYFQNEAQLEKSRLLSDRFSAERPKGSFSTLEIQRTEQGDSAMYLCASSQALVPGSQETQYFGPGTRLLVL.

This sequence joins TRBV5-1 and TRBJ2-7; D not certain. The J call may not be correct, given that the DNA end is closer to TRBJ2-5. CDR3 length: 14 amino acids. The germline V gene has CDR1 SGHRS and CDR2 YFSETQ. The CDR3 sequence: CASSLVAIGETQYF. CDR3 in DNA: TGCGCCAGCAGCTTGGTGGCCATAGGGGAGACCCAGTACTTC.

The chain joins TRBV27 to TRBJ2-2; D unresolved. This CDR3 is built from 15 residues. CDR1 and CDR2 (germline): MNHEY, SMNVEV (reference sequence). With 10 bases removed from V and 6 bases from J, the gap between germline ends came to 21 bases. CDR3 residues: CANLQNLGAAGELFF. The CDR3, as DNA: TGTGCCAACCTGCAAAACTTGGGCGCGGCCGGGGAGCTGTTTTTT.

This clonotype has just a few counts. The chain employs TRBV3-1 and TRBJ2-2; possible D gene TRBD1, 6 bases. CDR3 size: 15 residues. V lost 0 bases and J lost 3, with 8 bases in between. Germline CDR1 is LGHDT and CDR2 is YNNKEL (reference sequence). The CDR3, as DNA: TGTGCCAGCAGCCAAGAAACAGGGTACACCGGGGAGCTGTTTTTT. Translating gives CASSQETGYTGELFF.

V gene TRBV4-3 combines with J gene TRBJ2-1, with D possibly TRBD2 on 5 matching bases. V was shortened by 4 bases and J by 6 bases, with 10 bases between the two germline ends. The CDR3 extends over 13 amino acids. The germline CDR1 and CDR2 sequences are LGHNA and YSLEER. CDR3 sequence reads: CASSRVRGNEQFF. The CDR3 nucleotides read TGCGCCAGCAGCCGGGTTCGGGGCAATGAGCAGTTCTTC.

This clonotype was observed a handful of times. The chain combines TRBV6-2 or TRBV6-3 with TRBJ2-4; D ambiguous. This CDR3 contains 16 residues. V was cut by 6 bases and J by 0 bases, with 15 bases left in between. Germline CDR1 is MNHEY and CDR2 is SVGEGT. This CDR3 reads CASRGDTLLAKNIQYF. The CDR3 bases are TGTGCCAGCAGGGGCGACACCCTTCTAGCCAAAAACATTCAGTACTTC.

V usage is TRBV4-1 and J usage is TRBJ1-1; D is ambiguous. V was trimmed by 4 bases and J by 5 bases, leaving 11 bases between them. The CDR3 covers 13 residues. Looked up from germline, CDR1 is MGHRA and CDR2 is YSYEKL. CDR3 in amino acids: CASSREGGTEAFF. DNA for the CDR3: TGCGCCAGCAGCCGGGAGGGAGGAACTGAAGCTTTCTTT.

The V call is TRBV27, the J call TRBJ2-3; D tentatively reads TRBD1 or TRBD2 (5 bases each). Germline V CDR1 and CDR2: MNHEY, SMNVEV (reference sequence). Deletions cut 4 bases from V and 7 bases from J, with 15 bases between. There are 14 residues in the CDR3. DNA of the CDR3: TGTGCCAGCAGTTCCTGGGGACCTTCAAATACGCAGTATTTT. Translating it yields CASSSWGPSNTQYF.